The clone carrying this TCR beta chain was seen ten or more times. Its antigen is not known. These data come from a study of T cell repertoires in cytomegalovirus infection. Looking at the study overall: The public TCR beta signatures pointed to both CMV infection and matching HLA type.

MiXCR, run by TCRdb on the reads, gives a single entry per CDR3 protein. The sample yields roughly 68,000 distinct CDR3 sequences, approximately 22% seen once. Regarding the study as a whole: HLA-C-restricted, CMV-specific TCR beta clonotypes were dominant ex vivo. Carriers of CMV and the relevant HLA type were discriminated by public TCR beta frequency.

Per germline, CDR1 SGHVS and CDR2 FQNEAQ. This CDR3 region has 16 residues. Trimming cost V 5 bases and J 1 base; bases outside gene matches: 10. The chain combines TRBV7-8 with TRBJ2-5; 7 bases fit TRBD2. Sequences were obtained from PBMCs, sequenced either directly or after in vitro stimulation (not recorded which). The clonotype originates from a human donor in good health (CMV status not recorded). Some clones in this sample may be carry-over from other donors' samples. The CDR3 loop reads CASSPNTPGGQETQYF. The CDR3 DNA reads as TGTGCCAGCAGCCCCAATACCCCGGGGGGCCAAGAGACCCAGTACTTC.